The 29 T cell receptor beta chains below all came from one sample that was sequenced in a study of OX40 agonist ivuxolimab in advanced cancers. TCRdb's copy holds only in-frame clones and misses some; the assay was immunoSEQ multiplex PCR. The sample shows 55,000 to 60,000 clones, over 75% of them seen only once. The source material was CD4+ or CD8+ T cells sorted from blood, sampled in a trial of the OX40 agonist ivuxolimab. The origin of the receptors is an adult with an advanced solid tumor such as melanoma, head and neck, liver or kidney cancer.

This chain connects TRBV7-8 to TRBJ1-1, with D possibly being TRBD1 (6 bases). This CDR3 comprises 16 residues. Trimming took 5 bases from V and 0 from J, leaving 16 bases between them. The germline V gene encodes CDR1 SGHVS and CDR2 FQNEAQ. Here the CDR3 DNA reads TGTGCCAGCAGCGCCCGGACAGTCCCACTGAACACTGAAGCTTTCTTT. Protein product: CASSARTVPLNTEAFF.

The chain is built from TRBV7-2 and TRBJ2-7; 10 bases match TRBD1. Germline V gene sequence: CDR1 SGHTA, CDR2 FQGNSA. V lost 4 bases and J lost 2; bases outside the gene matches: 5. The CDR3 contains 15 residues. This chain's CDR3 is CASSSTGTGAYEQYF. The CDR3 DNA reads TGTGCCAGCAGCTCCACCGGGACAGGGGCCTACGAGCAGTACTTC.

In its sample, this clone was seen once. This chain links TRBV28 with TRBJ1-5, with D possibly matching TRBD1 (6 bases). This CDR3 has 17 residues. CDR1 and CDR2 (germline): MDHEN, SYDVKM. The V end was cut by 5 bases, the J end by 3 bases, with 20 bases between. The CDR3 nucleotides are TGTGCCAGCAGTCCAACAGGGTTGGGAGGGAACAATCAGCCCCAGCATTTT. It translates to CASSPTGLGGNNQPQHF.

The chain employs TRBV10-3 and TRBJ2-3; TRBD2 matches at 10 bases. The CDR3 consists of 17 residues. V lost 4 bases and J lost 1; bases outside the gene matches: 8. Germline CDR1 reads ENHRY; CDR2 reads SYGVKD. The CDR3 coding sequence is TGTGCCATCAGTGCCCGGGCCGGGACTAGCGGCACAGATACGCAGTATTTT. This encodes CAISARAGTSGTDTQYF.

This chain connects TRBV7-2 to TRBJ2-5; D gene uncertain. The J call may be incorrect, as the DNA end agrees better with TRBJ2-7. CDR1 and CDR2 from the germline V gene are SGHTA and FQGNSA. This CDR3 is built from 14 residues. As DNA, the CDR3 is TGTGCCAGCAGCTTTCCCCCGTTTGAATACGAGCAGTACTTC. It codes for CASSFPPFEYEQYF.

Only a few counts were recorded for this clone. The chain links TRBV6-5 to TRBJ1-1; D possibly corresponds to TRBD1 (5 bases). CDR3 size: 14 residues. The V end was cut by 2 bases, the J end by 6 bases, with 13 bases between. Germline assignment: CDR1 MNHEY and CDR2 SVGAGI. The CDR3 reads CASSYVQGNSEAFF. CDR3 bases: TGTGCCAGCAGTTACGTGCAGGGTAATTCTGAAGCTTTCTTT.

The CDR3 nucleotides are TGTGCCAGCAGTGCCGCCGGGGGGACTAGCACAGATACGCAGTATTTT. Amino acid sequence: CASSAAGGTSTDTQYF. The chain has TRBV6-6 and TRBJ2-3, with 7 bases that match TRBD2. CDR3 length equals 16 residues. The germline CDR1 and CDR2 sequences are MNHNY and SVGAGI (reference sequence). V shed 5 bases and J 0 bases; nucleotides not matched to a gene: 8.

The chain uses TRBV5-1 and TRBJ2-7; D call uncertain. This CDR3 region has 11 residues. From germline, CDR1 is SGHRS and CDR2 YFSETQ. Trimming cost V 1 base and J 5 bases, with 4 bases left between them. This CDR3 reads CASSLPNEQYF. The DNA of the CDR3 is TGCGCCAGCAGCTTGCCCAACGAGCAGTACTTC.

The CDR3, as DNA: TGTGCCAGCAGTCTCGGGACGTTTCAGCCCCAGCATTTT. Translating gives CASSLGTFQPQHF. The rearrangement joins TRBV11-2 to TRBJ1-5, with a weak D call TRBD1 (5 bases). Germline CDR1 is SGHAT and CDR2 is FQNNGV. The CDR3 totals 13 residues. The V end lost 6 bases, the J end lost 6 bases, and 12 bases lay between the germline ends.

The chain has TRBV7-3 and TRBJ2-1; TRBD2 matches at 14 bases. This CDR3 has 18 amino acids. Germline V CDR1 and CDR2: SGHTA, FQGTGA. V was clipped by 5 bases and J by 2 bases; unmatched bases: 8. The CDR3 here is CASSNPGLAGGAYNEQFF. CDR3 DNA: TGTGCCAGCAGCAATCCCGGACTAGCGGGGGGAGCCTACAATGAGCAGTTCTTC.

This clone was seen a few times. The chain links TRBV6-1 to TRBJ1-5, with 11 bases aligning to TRBD1. Trimming at V came to 8 bases and at J to 4 bases, leaving 7 bases not matched to a gene. In germline, CDR1 is MNHNS, CDR2 SASEGT. CDR3 length: 15 amino acids. The CDR3: CASHPGTGGNQPQHF. The DNA of the CDR3 is TGTGCCAGCCACCCAGGGACAGGGGGTAATCAGCCCCAGCATTTT.

The chain combines TRBV7-9 with TRBJ1-4; D gene uncertain. The CDR3 extends over 13 amino acids. Trimming removed 1 base from V and 5 bases from J, with 5 bases in between. Germline V gene lookup returns CDR1 SEHNR and CDR2 FQNEAQ (reference sequence). CDR3 bases: TGTGCCAGCAGCTTAGTTGGGAATGAAAAACTGTTTTTT. It specifies CASSLVGNEKLFF.

Only a few counts were recorded for this clone. The V gene is TRBV11-2, the J gene TRBJ2-4; D possibly corresponds to TRBD1 (5 bases). Trimming shortened V by 5 bases and J by 3 bases, and 20 bases separated the two germline ends. Germline V lookup: CDR1 SGHAT, CDR2 FQNNGV. CDR3 length: 17 residues. In nucleotides, the CDR3 is TGTGCCAGCAGCCCCGGCGATTGGGGCATGGACAAAAACATTCAGTACTTC. Amino acid sequence: CASSPGDWGMDKNIQYF. Filled out from reference TRBV11-2 and TRBJ2-4, the complete variable domain reads EAGVAQSPRYKIIEKRQSVAFWCNPISGHATLYWYQQILGQGPKLLIQFQNNGVVDDSQLPKDRFSAERLKGVDSTLKIQPAKLEDSAVYLCASSPGDWGMDKNIQYFGAGTRLSVL.

The V call is TRBV10-3, the J call TRBJ1-5, with D tentatively TRBD1 (5 bases). Deletions cut 2 bases from V and 0 bases from J, with 17 bases between. The CDR3 loop spans 18 amino acids. In germline, CDR1 is ENHRY, CDR2 SYGVKD. The chain's CDR3 is CAISETGTHDNSNQPQHF. CDR3 coding DNA: TGTGCCATCAGTGAGACCGGGACGCACGATAATAGCAATCAGCCCCAGCATTTT.

This clone was seen a few times. The genes are TRBV9 and TRBJ1-5; 10 bases map to TRBD1. This CDR3 has 15 residues. Germline CDR1 reads SGDLS; CDR2 reads YYNGEE. V shed 2 bases, J shed 4 bases, and the junction held 3 bases outside the gene matches. This CDR3 reads CASSVGTGENQPQHF. CDR3 bases: TGTGCCAGCAGCGTTGGGACAGGGGAAAATCAGCCCCAGCATTTT.

The chain joins TRBV5-4 to TRBJ2-7; 7 nucleotides match TRBD2. Trimming at V came to 1 base and at J to 5 bases, leaving 9 bases not matched to a gene. The CDR3 totals 15 residues. Germline V lookup: CDR1 SGHNT, CDR2 YYREEE (reference sequence). CDR3 region: CASSLPGGLGNEQYF. The DNA for the CDR3 is TGTGCCAGCAGCTTGCCCGGGGGGTTAGGGAACGAGCAGTACTTC.

The chain combines TRBV5-1 with TRBJ2-2; D is perhaps TRBD1 or TRBD2 (5 bases each). The germline gives CDR1 SGHRS, CDR2 YFSETQ. V was cut by 2 bases and J by 7 bases, with 18 bases left in between. The CDR3 spans 16 residues. CDR3 coding DNA: TGCGCCAGCAGCTTAAACGGGGCTTCCGAAGACGGGGAGCTGTTTTTT. As protein: CASSLNGASEDGELFF.

This clone was seen just once. The chain is built from TRBV6-1 and TRBJ1-1; TRBD1 might be the D (5 bases). This CDR3 spans 12 amino acids. Between the trimmed V and J ends, which lost 7 bases and 11 bases, there was a span of 17 bases. The germline V gene encodes CDR1 MNHNS and CDR2 SASEGT. The CDR3 loop is CASILGPGWAFF. The CDR3, as DNA: TGTGCCAGCATATTGGGGCCGGGCTGGGCTTTCTTT.

V and J are TRBV5-1 and TRBJ2-5, with D possibly TRBD2 on 7 matching bases. The CDR3 loop spans 14 amino acids. Germline CDR1 is SGHRS and CDR2 is YFSETQ. V gave up 7 bases and J gave up 5 bases, with 18 bases separating them. The CDR3 loop reads CASRASGGSETQYF. In DNA form, the CDR3 reads TGCGCCAGCCGGGCGTCGGGGGGCAGTGAGACCCAGTACTTC.

The CDR3 spells CASSYSDSLNTEAFF. CDR3 DNA sequence: TGTGCCAGCAGTTACTCAGACAGTTTGAACACTGAAGCTTTCTTT. The chain links TRBV6-5 to TRBJ1-1, with D tentatively TRBD1 (5 bases). Germline V CDR1 and CDR2: MNHEY, SVGAGI. CDR3 length: 15 residues. The V end was cut by 0 bases, the J end by 0 bases, with 8 bases between.

This chain joins TRBV4-1 and TRBJ2-2, with 12 bases lining up with TRBD2. Germline V gene sequence: CDR1 MGHRA, CDR2 YSYEKL. V shed 1 base and J 2 bases; nucleotides not matched to a gene: 8. The CDR3 consists of 19 residues. As DNA, the CDR3 is TGCGCCAGCAGCCAAGCTTCCTGGACTAGCGGGACTAACACCGGGGAGCTGTTTTTT. It codes for CASSQASWTSGTNTGELFF.

The J gene is TRBJ2-7, the V gene TRBV5-6, with TRBD1 identical over 8 bases. The germline V gene has CDR1 SGHDT and CDR2 YYEEEE. Trimming took 3 bases from V and 3 from J; bases not matched to a gene: 5. The CDR3 is 14 residues long. The CDR3 loop reads CASSSMTGDYEQYF. Here the CDR3 DNA reads TGTGCCAGCAGCTCTATGACAGGGGACTACGAGCAGTACTTC.

The chain has TRBV18 and TRBJ1-1, with unresolved D. Trimming took 2 bases from V and 1 from J, leaving 5 bases between them. Germline loops: CDR1 KGHSH, CDR2 LQKENI. This CDR3 has 13 residues. CDR3 residues: CASSPEQNTEAFF. The CDR3 DNA reads as TGTGCCAGCTCACCAGAACAGAACACTGAAGCTTTCTTT.

V is TRBV6-5 and J is TRBJ2-7; TRBD1 agrees at 9 bases. V dropped 5 bases and J dropped 7; count of bases not matched to a gene: 9. CDR1 MNHEY and CDR2 SVGAGI come from the germline V gene. The CDR3 contains 14 residues. This chain's CDR3 is CASSTRTGVSEQYF. The CDR3 bases are TGTGCCAGCAGTACTCGGACAGGGGTGAGTGAGCAGTACTTC.

The chain has TRBV7-3 and TRBJ2-1; 9 bases align to TRBD1. The germline V gene encodes CDR1 SGHTA and CDR2 FQGTGA. The CDR3 is 14 residues long. With 5 bases clipped from V and 8 bases from J, the junction kept 7 bases outside the gene matches. CDR3 in amino acids: CASSVQGAGDEQFF. The CDR3 DNA follows: TGTGCCAGCAGCGTACAGGGGGCTGGCGATGAGCAGTTCTTC.

This clone showed up just once. This chain uses TRBV28 with TRBJ2-1, with D maybe TRBD2 (5 bases). CDR3 length: 12 amino acids. Trimming stripped 2 bases from V and 10 bases from J, with 9 bases between. CDR1 and CDR2 (germline): MDHEN, SYDVKM. The CDR3 nucleotides are TGTGCCAGCAGTTTAATGGGCGGGGAGCAGTTCTTC. Translating it yields CASSLMGGEQFF.

The chain couples TRBV19 to TRBJ1-5; 7 bases map to TRBD1. The CDR3 contains 16 residues. The germline V gene encodes CDR1 LNHDA and CDR2 SQIVND (reference sequence). V lost 4 bases, J lost 0 bases, and 6 bases stayed unmatched. This chain's CDR3 is CASSTGQPYSNQPQHF. The DNA of the CDR3 is TGTGCCAGTAGTACGGGACAGCCATATAGCAATCAGCCCCAGCATTTT.

The chain combines TRBV27 with TRBJ2-1; 8 positions match TRBD1. The V and J ends lost 3 bases and 2 bases, in that order; junction bases with no gene match: 3. This CDR3 has 15 amino acids. Germline V gives CDR1 MNHEY, CDR2 SMNVEV (reference sequence). This chain's CDR3 is CASSFWDRPYNEQFF. CDR3 bases: TGTGCCAGCAGTTTTTGGGACAGGCCCTACAATGAGCAGTTCTTC.

There are a few counts of this clone. The chain is built from TRBV7-9 and TRBJ1-5; maybe TRBD1 (5 bases). The germline V gene has CDR1 SEHNR and CDR2 FQNEAQ (reference sequence). The length of the CDR3 is 15 residues. V lost 1 base, J lost 5 bases, and 12 bases lay in between. The CDR3 here is CASSLGGEGYQPQHF. CDR3 DNA sequence: TGTGCCAGCAGCTTAGGAGGGGAGGGATATCAGCCCCAGCATTTT.